This T cell receptor beta chain is drawn from a study of CD8 T cells in ankylosing spondylitis. This clonotype was seen more than once but under ten times. The antigen is not known. Libraries for TCR beta were made by quantitative 5'-RACE with molecular barcodes. TCRdb called the 5' RACE reads again in MiXCR, with one record for every CDR3 protein. The sample records 250,000 to 300,000 distinct CDR3 sequences, 20% being singletons. The study's findings and limits: A number of the motif variants had already been described in reactive arthritis synovial fluid and blood. Clones tied to disease were said to be significantly enriched in matched ankylosing spondylitis synovial fluid.

The sample consisted of blood, either unsorted or a sorted T cell fraction (not recorded which). This TCR was sampled from a male donor with ankylosing spondylitis or in good health (not recorded which).

The CDR3 is CSAREVLLKADTQYF. The DNA for the CDR3 is TGCAGTGCTAGAGAAGTTCTCTTGAAGGCAGATACGCAGTATTTT. The chain links TRBV20-1 to TRBJ2-3; D remains ambiguous. V lost 0 bases and J 4 bases, leaving 14 bases between the germline ends. The germline CDR1 and CDR2 sequences are DFQATT and SNEGSKA (reference sequence). The CDR3 runs 15 residues.